This is a list of T cell receptor beta chains from one sample in a study of blood T cell repertoires in COVID-19. The data were produced by immunoSEQ multiplex PCR, yet TCRdb's version contains in-frame clones alone and is incomplete. The table records around 250,000 clones, roughly 85% of them present only once. The material sequenced was PBMCs or T cells enriched from blood (not recorded which). All receptors come from a woman between 45 and 65 years old with acute COVID-19. Each CDR3 is given with its conserved first and last residue. D genes are given only for firm matches. Not every row has a clone size; where given, it reads once, few, many or a size class.

v_gene	j_gene	d_gene	abundance	CDR3aa	CDR3nt
TRBV2	TRBJ2-1	TRBD2	NA	CASSDLSGGQRNEQFF	TGTGCCAGCAGTGACCTTAGCGGGGGGCAAAGGAATGAGCAGTTCTTC
TRBV6-2/TRBV6-3	TRBJ1-6	TRBD1	NA	CASSSGTVNSPLHF	TGTGCCAGCAGTTCCGGGACAGTGAATTCACCCCTCCACTTT
TRBV7-9	TRBJ2-1	TRBD1	once	CASSTGTDYNEQFF	TGTGCCAGCAGCACCGGGACAGACTACAATGAGCAGTTCTTC
TRBV11-3	TRBJ1-3	NA	NA	CASSWSSGNTIYF	TGTGCCAGCAGCTGGAGCTCTGGAAACACCATATATTTT
TRBV15	TRBJ1-6	NA	NA	CATSVGTPPNSPLHF	TGTGCCACCAGCGTTGGGACTCCTCCTAATTCACCCCTCCACTTT
TRBV7-2	TRBJ2-5	TRBD2	NA	CASSLAPAGGPRETQYF	TGTGCCAGCAGCTTAGCGCCAGCGGGGGGGCCTCGGGAGACCCAGTACTTC
TRBV6-5	TRBJ1-3	NA	NA	CASRQDGNTIYF	TGTGCCAGCAGACAGGATGGAAACACCATATATTTT
TRBV7-2	TRBJ1-1	TRBD1	NA	CASSRDSSNTEAFF	TGTGCCAGCAGCAGGGACAGCTCGAACACTGAAGCTTTCTTT
TRBV5-6	TRBJ1-1	TRBD1	NA	CASSELGQGGTEAFF	TGTGCCAGCAGCGAACTAGGACAGGGGGGCACTGAAGCTTTCTTT
TRBV29-1	TRBJ2-7	NA	once	CSVEGHSYEQYF	TGCAGCGTTGAGGGGCACTCCTACGAGCAGTACTTC